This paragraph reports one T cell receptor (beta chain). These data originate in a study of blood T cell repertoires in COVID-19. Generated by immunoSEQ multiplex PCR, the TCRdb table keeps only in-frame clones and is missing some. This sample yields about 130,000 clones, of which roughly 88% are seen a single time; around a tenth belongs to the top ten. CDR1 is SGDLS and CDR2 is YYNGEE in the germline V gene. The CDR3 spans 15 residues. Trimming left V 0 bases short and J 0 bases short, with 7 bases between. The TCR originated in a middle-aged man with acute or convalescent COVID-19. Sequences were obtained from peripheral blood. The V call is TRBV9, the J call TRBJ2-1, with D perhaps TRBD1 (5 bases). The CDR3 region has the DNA TGTGCCAGCAGCGTAGACAGGAGCTCCTACAATGAGCAGTTCTTC. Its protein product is CASSVDRSSYNEQFF.